These T cell receptor beta chains were read from a single sample in a study of T-cell memory formation after mild COVID-19. TCRdb passed the 5' RACE reads through MiXCR, listing each CDR3 protein once. The table records hundreds of thousands of distinct CDR3 sequences, about 24% of them present only once. Specimen: PBMCs or a T cell subset sorted from them (not recorded which). The receptors stem from an adult woman who had mild COVID-19 (a few samples of this study predate the infection). Cell type and time point are not known. Both conserved end residues are part of each CDR3. D genes are given only for firm matches. Size tells how often a clone was seen (once, few, many) or the class of an expanded clone, and some rows leave it out.

clone size: few
J gene: TRBJ2-7
V gene: TRBV12-3/TRBV12-4
D gene: .
CDR3 protein: CASSINFKTGEQYF
CDR3 DNA: TGTGCCAGCAGCATAAACTTCAAGACAGGCGAGCAGTACTTC

clone size: .
J gene: TRBJ2-3
V gene: TRBV20-1
D gene: .
CDR3 protein: CSARDLRASDTQYF
CDR3 DNA: TGCAGTGCTAGAGACCTCCGGGCCTCCGATACGCAGTATTTT

clone size: few
J gene: TRBJ1-6
V gene: TRBV3-1
D gene: .
CDR3 protein: CASSQGVESPLHF
CDR3 DNA: TGTGCCAGCAGCCAAGGGGTGGAATCACCCCTCCACTTT

clone size: .
J gene: TRBJ2-7
V gene: TRBV6-2/TRBV6-3
D gene: TRBD1
CDR3 protein: CASSRQGIRSYEQYF
CDR3 DNA: TGTGCCAGCAGTCGACAGGGAATACGCTCCTACGAGCAGTACTTC

clone size: few
J gene: TRBJ1-4
V gene: TRBV7-9
D gene: .
CDR3 protein: CASRDNEQVSTNEKLFF
CDR3 DNA: TGTGCCAGCAGAGATAATGAACAGGTCTCAACTAATGAAAAACTGTTTTTT

clone size: .
J gene: TRBJ2-1
V gene: TRBV6-2/TRBV6-3
D gene: TRBD2
CDR3 protein: CASRPPGREGINEQFF
CDR3 DNA: TGTGCCAGCAGACCCCCCGGGAGGGAGGGAATAAATGAGCAGTTCTTC

clone size: .
J gene: TRBJ2-3
V gene: TRBV6-2/TRBV6-3
D gene: TRBD1
CDR3 protein: CASSAGQGGTDTQYF
CDR3 DNA: TGTGCCAGCAGCGCGGGACAGGGAGGTACAGATACGCAGTATTTT

clone size: .
J gene: TRBJ1-1
V gene: TRBV12-3/TRBV12-4
D gene: .
CDR3 protein: CASKNRPLNTEAFF
CDR3 DNA: TGTGCCAGCAAAAACAGGCCCTTGAACACTGAAGCTTTCTTT

clone size: .
J gene: TRBJ1-2
V gene: TRBV6-6
D gene: .
CDR3 protein: CASSTLSTGYTF
CDR3 DNA: TGTGCCAGCAGCACCCTCTCCACTGGCTACACCTTC

clone size: .
J gene: TRBJ1-2
V gene: TRBV12-3/TRBV12-4
D gene: TRBD1
CDR3 protein: CASSRAGGGYTF
CDR3 DNA: TGTGCCAGCAGCCGTGCAGGGGGTGGCTACACCTTC

clone size: .
J gene: TRBJ2-2
V gene: TRBV7-3
D gene: TRBD1
CDR3 protein: CASTTGAGELFF
CDR3 DNA: TGTGCCAGCACCACAGGGGCCGGGGAGCTGTTTTTT

clone size: few
J gene: TRBJ2-2
V gene: TRBV20-1
D gene: .
CDR3 protein: CSAQSATANTGELFF
CDR3 DNA: TGCAGTGCCCAGAGTGCTACAGCGAACACCGGGGAGCTGTTTTTT

clone size: .
J gene: TRBJ2-1
V gene: TRBV5-1
D gene: TRBD2
CDR3 protein: CASSGPSGGPYNEQFF
CDR3 DNA: TGCGCCAGCAGCGGGCCTAGCGGGGGCCCCTACAATGAGCAGTTCTTC

clone size: .
J gene: TRBJ2-3
V gene: TRBV7-2
D gene: .
CDR3 protein: CASRKVGSETNTDTQYF
CDR3 DNA: TGTGCCAGCCGAAAAGTGGGGAGTGAGACTAACACAGATACGCAGTATTTT

clone size: .
J gene: TRBJ2-7
V gene: TRBV5-1
D gene: .
CDR3 protein: CASSGTPPSYEQYF
CDR3 DNA: TGCGCCAGCAGCGGGACTCCTCCCTCCTACGAGCAGTACTTC

clone size: many
J gene: TRBJ2-7
V gene: TRBV4-1
D gene: .
CDR3 protein: CASSPYDRSTSYEQYF
CDR3 DNA: TGCGCCAGCAGCCCCTATGACAGATCCACCTCCTACGAGCAGTACTTC

clone size: many
J gene: TRBJ1-5
V gene: TRBV5-6
D gene: .
CDR3 protein: CASSGGLSNQPQHF
CDR3 DNA: TGTGCCAGCAGCGGGGGGCTGAGCAATCAGCCCCAGCATTTT

clone size: .
J gene: TRBJ2-2
V gene: TRBV7-9
D gene: TRBD1
CDR3 protein: CASSARTGKTGELFF
CDR3 DNA: TGTGCCAGCAGCGCCCGGACAGGGAAAACCGGGGAGCTGTTTTTT

clone size: .
J gene: TRBJ1-2
V gene: TRBV12-3/TRBV12-4
D gene: .
CDR3 protein: CASRAGTELAGYTF
CDR3 DNA: TGTGCCAGCAGAGCCGGGACTGAACTTGCTGGCTACACCTTC

clone size: .
J gene: TRBJ2-3
V gene: TRBV18
D gene: .
CDR3 protein: CASSPLVAAPTDTQYF
CDR3 DNA: TGTGCCAGCTCACCACTGGTAGCGGCTCCCACAGATACGCAGTATTTT

clone size: .
J gene: TRBJ2-3
V gene: TRBV20-1
D gene: .
CDR3 protein: CSARDLTDTQYF
CDR3 DNA: TGCAGTGCTAGAGATCTCACGGATACGCAGTATTTT

clone size: .
J gene: TRBJ1-1
V gene: TRBV20-1
D gene: .
CDR3 protein: CSAKGGPMNTEAFF
CDR3 DNA: TGCAGTGCTAAGGGGGGGCCCATGAACACTGAAGCTTTCTTT

clone size: few
J gene: TRBJ2-1
V gene: TRBV7-9
D gene: .
CDR3 protein: CASSLKKDLRRDSYNEQFF
CDR3 DNA: TGTGCCAGCAGCTTAAAAAAGGATTTGCGACGGGACTCCTACAATGAGCAGTTCTTC

clone size: .
J gene: TRBJ1-2
V gene: TRBV5-1
D gene: .
CDR3 protein: CASSLAQESYGYTF
CDR3 DNA: TGCGCCAGCAGCTTGGCCCAGGAATCCTATGGCTACACCTTC

clone size: .
J gene: TRBJ2-3
V gene: TRBV29-1
D gene: TRBD2
CDR3 protein: CSVEDRVAGATDTQYF
CDR3 DNA: TGCAGCGTTGAAGATAGGGTCGCGGGAGCCACAGATACGCAGTATTTT

clone size: few
J gene: TRBJ2-1
V gene: TRBV3-1
D gene: .
CDR3 protein: CASSQGAGTHNEQFF
CDR3 DNA: TGTGCCAGCAGCCAAGGCGCCGGGACGCACAATGAGCAGTTCTTC